This TCR beta chain was obtained from a study of memory CD4+ T cells and cytomegalovirus serostatus. The sort gate was single viable CD3+CD4+CD8-CD45RO+ cells for memory CD4+ T cells. V was shortened by 0 bases and J by 4 bases, with 3 bases between the two germline ends. The CDR3 extends over 11 amino acids. Germline values: CDR1 SQVTM, CDR2 ANQGSEA. This clone was detected only a few times. Here immunoSEQ multiplex PCR was the method, and the copy in TCRdb shows in-frame clones only, minus some. The table has some 65,000 clones, 80% seen once. Specimen: memory CD4+ T cells from blood. The chain has TRBV29-1 and TRBJ1-2; D is unresolved. The clonotype originates from an adult in good health and CMV-seronegative. Some clones in this sample may be carry-over from other donors' samples. The CDR3 bases are TGCAGCGTTGAAGAAAGCTATGGCTACACCTTC. Encoded protein: CSVEESYGYTF.